The 29 T cell receptor beta chains reported below all come from one sample, sequenced in a study of cytomegalovirus exposure and HLA in healthy donors. Sequenced by immunoSEQ multiplex PCR; TCRdb stores in-frame clones only, minus some. Among fewer than 250,000 clones listed, roughly 83% were seen once. The specimen was PBMCs. The receptors come from a woman aged 30 to 39 in good health and CMV-seropositive.

The V and J genes are TRBV5-6 and TRBJ2-4; D not resolved. The V gene lost 4 bases and the J gene lost 0 bases, with 11 bases spanning the gap. The CDR3 is made up of 15 amino acids. The germline V gene has CDR1 SGHDT and CDR2 YYEEEE. CDR3 DNA sequence: TGTGCCAGCAGCGGTGGTGGGGTAGCCAAAAACATTCAGTACTTC. Encoded protein: CASSGGGVAKNIQYF.

V gene TRBV2 combines with J gene TRBJ1-1; D is unclear. This CDR3 region has 12 residues. Germline CDR1 and CDR2: SNHLY and FYNNEI. The germline V and J ends were trimmed by 3 bases and 3 bases, with 5 bases remaining between them. The CDR3, as DNA: TGTGCCAGCAGTGAGAGGGACACTGAAGCTTTCTTT. Protein: CASSERDTEAFF.

The genes are TRBV5-6 and TRBJ1-1; D is ambiguous. V lost 0 bases and J lost 4, with 7 bases in between. Per germline, CDR1 SGHDT and CDR2 YYEEEE. The CDR3 sequence is 13 residues long. The CDR3 reads CASSLVGSTEAFF. In DNA, the CDR3 is TGTGCCAGCAGCTTGGTTGGTTCCACTGAAGCTTTCTTT. The variable domain in full, with the rest retrieved from reference TRBV5-6 and TRBJ1-1, is DAGVTQSPTHLIKTRGQQVTLRCSPKSGHDTVSWYQQALGQGPQFIFQYYEEEERQRGNFPDRFSGHQFPNYSSELNVNALLLGDSALYLCASSLVGSTEAFFGQGTRLTVV.

The CDR3 sequence is CASSLGPDYEQYF. The CDR3 DNA reads TGTGCCAGCAGCTTAGGTCCCGATTACGAGCAGTACTTC. The chain links TRBV7-2 to TRBJ2-7; D is unresolved. V shed 1 base and J shed 4 bases, with 8 bases lying between them. Germline CDR1 SGHTA, CDR2 FQGNSA. The CDR3 is made up of 13 amino acids.

This chain uses TRBV11-3 with TRBJ1-5; D not resolved. CDR1 and CDR2 from the germline V gene are SGHNT and YENEEA. The CDR3 contains 13 residues. The V end was cut by 1 base, the J end by 7 bases, with 8 bases between. Written as DNA, the CDR3 is TGTGCCAGCAGCTTAGGCCTAGGGCAGCCCCAGCATTTT. Protein product: CASSLGLGQPQHF.

The V gene is TRBV2, the J gene TRBJ2-7; D gene ambiguous. The CDR3 has 13 amino acids. V lost 3 bases and J 0 bases, leaving 6 bases between the germline ends. Per germline, CDR1 SNHLY and CDR2 FYNNEI. The CDR3 sequence is CASSDRFSYEQYF. The DNA of the CDR3 is TGTGCCAGCAGTGACAGATTCTCCTACGAGCAGTACTTC.

The chain is built from TRBV5-8 and TRBJ1-2; D is possibly TRBD1 (6 bases). Germline V gene sequence: CDR1 SGHTS, CDR2 YDEGEE. The CDR3 covers 15 residues. Trimming stripped 1 base from V and 4 bases from J, with 14 bases between. The CDR3 nucleotides read TGTGCCAGCAGCTTGACAGGGAACCCCCTCTATGGCTACACCTTC. Translating it yields CASSLTGNPLYGYTF.

The rearrangement links TRBV5-5 to TRBJ2-6; D call uncertain. Germline V gene lookup returns CDR1 SGHKS and CDR2 YYEKEE (reference sequence). The ends were cut back, 4 bases at V and 4 bases at J, with 12 bases in the middle. CDR3 length equals 15 residues. The CDR3 protein is CASSLVQTGANVLTF. CDR3 DNA: TGTGCCAGCAGCCTTGTTCAAACCGGGGCCAACGTCCTGACTTTC. Together with reference TRBV5-5 and TRBJ2-6, the CDR3 gives the full variable domain: DAGVTQSPTHLIKTRGQQVTLRCSPISGHKSVSWYQQVLGQGPQFIFQYYEKEERGRGNFPDRFSARQFPNYSSELNVNALLLGDSALYLCASSLVQTGANVLTFGAGSRLTVL.

The chain has TRBV29-1 and TRBJ1-1; D is ambiguous. CDR3 length: 12 amino acids. V gave up 7 bases and J gave up 0 bases, with 9 bases separating them. The germline gives CDR1 SQVTM, CDR2 ANQGSEA. The CDR3 region has the DNA TGCAGCGCCTCCCCACTGAACACTGAAGCTTTCTTT. Its translation is CSASPLNTEAFF.

This sequence joins TRBV30 and TRBJ2-7; TRBD1 matches at 8 bases. V lost 2 bases and J lost 7; bases outside the gene matches: 10. Germline lookup yields CDR1 GTSNPN and CDR2 SVGIG (reference sequence). The CDR3 has 14 amino acids. The CDR3 sequence is CAWSYHQGAGEQYF. The DNA for the CDR3 is TGTGCCTGGAGTTATCATCAGGGGGCGGGTGAGCAGTACTTC.

V is TRBV7-3 and J is TRBJ2-3; D is unresolved. The CDR3 extends over 13 amino acids. Per the germline V gene, CDR1 is SGHTA and CDR2 is FQGTGA. Trimming took off 3 bases at V and 2 bases at J, with 6 bases between the two ends. Written as DNA, the CDR3 is TGTGCCAGCAGCTTCGGATCCACAGATACGCAGTATTTT. Its translation is CASSFGSTDTQYF.

A note on this clone: This same CDR3 is encoded by further DNA sequences in the sample. For the CDR3, the DNA is TGTGCCAGCAGTTACTCGGCAAGGAGCTACGAGCAGTACTTC. Its protein product is CASSYSARSYEQYF. The V call is TRBV6-5, the J call TRBJ2-7, with D unresolved. The CDR3 is made up of 14 amino acids. V lost 0 bases and J 3 bases, leaving 9 bases between the germline ends. Germline assignment: CDR1 MNHEY and CDR2 SVGAGI.

V usage is TRBV6-6 and J usage is TRBJ1-3, with 7 nucleotides matching TRBD1. The CDR3 has 15 amino acids. Trimming removed 5 bases from V and 3 bases from J; junction bases left unmatched: 7. Germline assignment: CDR1 MNHNY and CDR2 SVGAGI (reference sequence). The DNA for the CDR3 is TGTGCCAGCAGTACGTCCCGGGACAGTGGAAACACCATATATTTT. This codes for CASSTSRDSGNTIYF.

This sequence joins TRBV30 and TRBJ2-7; TRBD2 aligns across 7 bases. Looked up from germline, CDR1 is GTSNPN and CDR2 is SVGIG (reference sequence). The CDR3 is made up of 13 amino acids. J lost 0 bases, V lost 8 bases, and 7 bases had no gene match. CDR3 residues: CATFGGSSYEQYF. The CDR3 DNA follows: TGTGCCACCTTTGGCGGGAGCTCCTACGAGCAGTACTTC.

The chain is built from TRBV27 and TRBJ2-1; maybe TRBD2 (6 bases). CDR1 is MNHEY and CDR2 is SMNVEV in the germline V gene (reference sequence). The V end was cut by 6 bases, the J end by 3 bases, with 24 bases between. CDR3 length: 18 residues. The CDR3 loop reads CASSTSPLRWGVYNEQFF. The DNA for the CDR3 is TGTGCCAGCAGCACCTCTCCTCTCAGATGGGGGGTCTACAATGAGCAGTTCTTC.

The V gene is TRBV5-1, the J gene TRBJ2-1; TRBD2 aligns across 9 bases. Germline trimming cut 3 bases from V and 3 bases from J; bases unmatched to any gene: 4. From germline, CDR1 is SGHRS and CDR2 YFSETQ. The CDR3 is made up of 15 amino acids. The CDR3 DNA reads TGCGCCAGCAGCTCTCTAGCGGGGCACTACAATGAGCAGTTCTTC. This gives the protein CASSSLAGHYNEQFF.

The chain combines TRBV27 with TRBJ1-1; D ambiguous. The V gene's germline CDR1 is MNHEY and CDR2 SMNVEV (reference sequence). The V end lost 4 bases, the J end lost 2 bases, and 8 bases lay between the germline ends. The CDR3 length is 13 residues. CDR3 DNA: TGTGCCAGCAGTTCAAACACTAACACTGAAGCTTTCTTT. It translates to CASSSNTNTEAFF.

This clone was recorded only once. The chain links TRBV5-1 to TRBJ2-3; TRBD1 matches 8 bases. CDR1 and CDR2 from the germline V gene are SGHRS and YFSETQ. Losses at the gene ends were 0 bases for V and 0 bases for J; bases not matched to a gene: 3. This CDR3 contains 16 residues. The DNA of the CDR3 is TGCGCCAGCAGCTTGGCAGGGGGCGCGAGCACAGATACGCAGTATTTT. Translation: CASSLAGGASTDTQYF.

The chain recombines TRBV2 with TRBJ1-5; D remains unclear. Per germline, CDR1 SNHLY and CDR2 FYNNEI. Trimming left V 6 bases short and J 6 bases short, with 15 bases between. The CDR3 is 14 amino acids. The CDR3 loop reads CASSEDLVGQPQHF. The CDR3 nucleotides are TGTGCCAGCAGCGAGGACTTGGTGGGTCAGCCCCAGCATTTT.

This clone is a singleton in its sample. V gene TRBV9 combines with J gene TRBJ2-1; D unclear. Germline loops: CDR1 SGDLS, CDR2 YYNGEE. This CDR3 is built from 15 residues. Trimming removed 3 bases at V and 4 bases at J, with 14 bases between. CDR3 DNA sequence: TGTGCCAGCAGCGACAACGGCGAGGTATACAATGAGCAGTTCTTC. Its translation: CASSDNGEVYNEQFF.

This sequence joins TRBV18 and TRBJ1-2, with D perhaps matching TRBD1 (6 bases). V dropped 0 bases and J dropped 3 bases, with 8 bases sitting between them. This CDR3 is built from 14 residues. CDR1 and CDR2 from the germline V gene are KGHSH and LQKENI. CDR3 amino acids: CASSPPSGDYGYTF. The CDR3 region has the DNA TGTGCCAGCTCACCACCGTCAGGGGACTATGGCTACACCTTC. The variable domain in full, completed from reference TRBV18 and TRBJ1-2, reads NAGVMQNPRHLVRRRGQEARLRCSPMKGHSHVYWYRQLPEEGLKFMVYLQKENIIDESGMPKERFSAEFPKEGPSILRIQQVVRGDSAAYFCASSPPSGDYGYTFGSGTRLTVV.

On this clone itself: The same CDR3 can be traced to other DNA sequences in this sample. V usage is TRBV30 and J usage is TRBJ2-5, with 10 positions matching TRBD2. V shed 0 bases, J shed 4 bases, and the junction held 2 bases outside the gene matches. Germline V gene data show CDR1 as GTSNPN and CDR2 as SVGIG (reference sequence). The CDR3 sequence is 14 residues long. CDR3 loop: CAWSVSSGRETQYF. Written as DNA, the CDR3 is TGTGCCTGGAGTGTATCTAGCGGGAGAGAGACCCAGTACTTC.

The sample holds a few counts of this clone. The chain links TRBV7-9 to TRBJ1-2; a weak D match, TRBD1 (6 bases). Germline CDR1 SEHNR, CDR2 FQNEAQ (reference sequence). The V and J ends lost 4 bases and 6 bases respectively, with 12 bases between them. This CDR3 comprises 13 residues. The chain's CDR3 is CASSSTGTHGYTF. The CDR3 DNA reads as TGTGCCAGCAGCTCGACAGGCACCCATGGCTACACCTTC. The variable domain in full, with the rest retrieved from reference TRBV7-9 and TRBJ1-2, is DTGVSQNPRHKITKRGQNVTFRCDPISEHNRLYWYRQTLGQGPEFLTYFQNEAQLEKSRLLSDRFSAERPKGSFSTLEIQRTEQGDSAMYLCASSSTGTHGYTFGSGTRLTVV.

The chain links TRBV6-5 to TRBJ2-5; the D gene could be TRBD1 or TRBD2 (5 bases each). V lost 6 bases, J lost 7 bases, and 18 bases lay in between. The germline CDR1 and CDR2 sequences are MNHEY and SVGAGI. CDR3 length: 14 residues. The CDR3 bases are TGTGCCAGCAGCCCCGGGACGGATTTGGGGACCCAGTACTTC. It specifies CASSPGTDLGTQYF.

This clone appeared a single time. The J gene is TRBJ2-4, the V gene TRBV28; TRBD1 or TRBD2 may be the D gene (6 bases each). Germline loops: CDR1 MDHEN, CDR2 SYDVKM. The CDR3 extends over 14 amino acids. V was pared by 3 bases and J by 2 bases, with 8 bases between. CDR3 region: CASSFGGSKNIQYF. DNA of the CDR3: TGTGCCAGCAGTTTCGGGGGCTCCAAAAACATTCAGTACTTC.

The chain combines TRBV7-8 with TRBJ2-3, with 11 bases aligning to TRBD2. Germline values: CDR1 SGHVS, CDR2 FQNEAQ. Trimming cost V 5 bases and J 3 bases; bases outside gene matches: 7. This CDR3 contains 16 residues. CDR3 amino acids: CASSPTSGRTTDTQYF. The CDR3 bases are TGTGCCAGCAGCCCCACTAGCGGGAGAACAACAGATACGCAGTATTTT.

The chain combines TRBV30 with TRBJ2-7; D may be TRBD1 (5 bases). The CDR3 contains 15 residues. The germline V and J ends were trimmed by 3 bases and 1 base, with 16 bases remaining between them. The germline V gene has CDR1 GTSNPN and CDR2 SVGIG (reference sequence). CDR3: CAWRWGYLSSYEQYF. CDR3 in DNA: TGTGCCTGGAGATGGGGCTACCTTTCGTCCTACGAGCAGTACTTC.

Concerning this clone itself: One base away lies a much larger clone, so this may be a sequencing read error. As DNA, the CDR3 is TGTGCCAGCAGCCTCGACAGGGTCCGTGGCTACACCTTC. It encodes CASSLDRVRGYTF. The rearrangement links TRBV5-5 to TRBJ1-2, with TRBD1 matching 7 bases. Germline assignment: CDR1 SGHKS and CDR2 YYEKEE (reference sequence). V trimming: 4 bases; J trimming: 7 bases; junction bases outside the gene matches: 7. The CDR3 is 13 residues long.

This rearrangement joins TRBV6-1 to TRBJ1-4, with 10 bases fitting TRBD1. The CDR3 sequence is 17 residues long. Germline V CDR1 and CDR2: MNHNS, SASEGT. Germline trimming cut 4 bases from V and 4 bases from J; bases unmatched to any gene: 9. CDR3 DNA: TGTGCCAGCAGTGCAATAACGGGACAGGGGAATAATGAAAAACTGTTTTTT. Amino acids: CASSAITGQGNNEKLFF.